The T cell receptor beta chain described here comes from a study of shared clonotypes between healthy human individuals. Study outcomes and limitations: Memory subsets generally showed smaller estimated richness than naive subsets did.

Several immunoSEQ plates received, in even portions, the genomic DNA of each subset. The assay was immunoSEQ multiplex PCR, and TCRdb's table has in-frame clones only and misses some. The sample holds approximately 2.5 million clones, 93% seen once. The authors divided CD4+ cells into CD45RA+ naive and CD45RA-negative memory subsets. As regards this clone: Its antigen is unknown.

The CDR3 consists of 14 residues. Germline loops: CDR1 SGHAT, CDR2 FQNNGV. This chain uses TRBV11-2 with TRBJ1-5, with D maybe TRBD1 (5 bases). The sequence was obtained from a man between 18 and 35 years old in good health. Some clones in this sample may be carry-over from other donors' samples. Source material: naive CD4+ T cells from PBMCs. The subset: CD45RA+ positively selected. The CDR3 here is CASRGSGSNQPQHF. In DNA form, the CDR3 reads TGTGCTTCGCGGGGGTCGGGGTCCAATCAGCCCCAGCATTTT.